These T cell receptor beta chains were read from a single sample in a study of CD8 T cells in Susac syndrome. TCRdb redid the calling of the immunoSEQ multiplex PCR reads with MiXCR, one entry per CDR3 protein. The sample gives roughly 250,000 distinct CDR3 sequences, around 96% of which show up once; 0.095% to 0.12% is in the top ten. The source material was CD4+ T cells from PBMCs. These receptors all come from a human donor with Susac syndrome. Each CDR3 is given with its conserved first and last residue. The D gene is left open where the match is weak.

>TRBJ2-3|TRBD2|TRBV20-1
CSTLAGVPDTQYF
TGCAGTACACTAGCGGGAGTCCCAGATACGCAGTATTTT
>TRBJ1-4|.|TRBV30
CAWSPRDEKLFF
TGTGCCTGGAGTCCCCGGGACGAAAAACTGTTTTTT
>TRBJ1-1|TRBD1|TRBV27
CASRKAAGGNTEAFF
TGTGCCAGCAGAAAGGCGGCAGGGGGGAACACTGAAGCTTTCTTT
>TRBJ1-4|.|TRBV6-4
CASMSFGDEKLFF
TGTGCCAGCATGAGCTTCGGAGATGAAAAACTGTTTTTT
>TRBJ2-5|.|TRBV9
CASSATHSQETQYF
TGTGCCAGCAGCGCAACTCATTCCCAAGAGACCCAGTACTTC
>TRBJ2-7|.|TRBV20-1
CSARVKGGATYEQYF
TGCAGTGCTAGAGTTAAAGGGGGAGCGACCTACGAGCAGTACTTC
>TRBJ2-1|.|TRBV20-1
CSAPTATASYNEQFF
TGCAGTGCTCCAACAGCGACAGCGTCCTACAATGAGCAGTTCTTC
>TRBJ2-7|TRBD2|TRBV15
CATSRDGGRSYEQYF
TGTGCCACCAGCAGAGATGGCGGGAGAAGCTACGAGCAGTACTTC
>TRBJ2-7|TRBD2|TRBV24-1
CATSLAGATLYEQYF
TGTGCCACCTCCCTTGCGGGAGCGACACTCTACGAGCAGTACTTC
>TRBJ1-3|.|TRBV28
CASSFEGSGNTIYF
TGTGCCAGCAGTTTCGAGGGCTCTGGAAACACCATATATTTT
>TRBJ2-2|.|TRBV3-1
CASSQESRVHTGELFF
TGTGCCAGCAGCCAAGAGTCCCGGGTTCACACCGGGGAGCTGTTTTTT
>TRBJ2-1|TRBD2|TRBV5-1
CASSLKTSGSTHNEQFF
TGCGCCAGCAGCCTAAAGACTAGCGGGAGCACTCACAATGAGCAGTTCTTC